This T cell receptor beta chain stems from a study of T-cell reconstitution after alpha-beta-depleted transplantation in children. In this sample, this clonotype turned up many times. The antigen remains unidentified. Unique molecular identifiers were used to barcode this TCRbeta library. TCRdb used MiXCR to reprocess the PCR reads, holding one entry per CDR3 protein. Counted here are fewer than 550,000 distinct CDR3 sequences, about 11% occurring once; the ten biggest clones make up 2% to 2.5%. Per the germline V gene, CDR1 is MNHEY and CDR2 is SMNVEV (reference sequence). The CDR3 sequence is 13 residues long. Trimming cost V 5 bases and J 9 bases, with 14 bases left between them. Notes on the study in general: Alpha-beta T cells present about two months after transplant were reported to originate from several hundred expanded graft clones. From surviving recipient T cells and thymic progenitors came the high day-60 TCRbeta diversity observed in some patients. Counts and diversity of T cells one year after transplant came mostly from newly produced T cells.

The TCR was taken from a child aged 2 to 10 with inherited bone marrow failure, due to receive a stem cell transplant. The chain carries TRBV27 and TRBJ2-1, with no clear D. This sample comprised PBMCs, obtained before TCRalphabeta/CD19-depleted stem cell transplant. The CDR3, as DNA: TGTGCCAGCAGTCCAGCGTGGGATGGTGAGCAGTTCTTC. It is translated as CASSPAWDGEQFF.